This entry lists 12 T cell receptor beta chains sequenced from one sample in a study of cytomegalovirus exposure and HLA in healthy donors. It was with 60 Vbeta and 13 Jbeta primers that the PCR ran. Only in-frame clones appear in the TCRdb table, and some are missing; sequencing was by immunoSEQ multiplex PCR. The sample gives 130,000 or so clones, approximately 80% of which show up once; roughly 1.9% is in the top ten. The sample was PBMCs. All receptors come from a man in his forties in good health and CMV-seronegative.

This chain links TRBV6-6 with TRBJ2-7, with 8 bases matching TRBD1. Per germline, CDR1 MNHNY and CDR2 SVGAGI (reference sequence). V was pared by 2 bases and J by 3 bases, with 9 bases of the junction left unmatched. This CDR3 comprises 16 residues. CDR3 coding DNA: TGTGCCAGCAGTTACGCCCCCGGGACAGGTTTCTACGAGCAGTACTTC. This gives the protein CASSYAPGTGFYEQYF.

V is TRBV7-8 and J is TRBJ2-3; 9 bases line up with TRBD1. Per the germline V gene, CDR1 is SGHVS and CDR2 is FQNEAQ. With 4 bases clipped from V and 3 bases from J, the junction kept 5 bases outside the gene matches. The CDR3 sequence is 15 residues long. The CDR3 bases are TGTGCCAGCAGCTCCGGGACAGGGACAACAGATACGCAGTATTTT. Translated: CASSSGTGTTDTQYF.

The sample holds one count of this clone. The rearrangement links TRBV28 to TRBJ1-4; TRBD1 matches 10 bases. The CDR3 covers 15 residues. CDR1 and CDR2 (germline): MDHEN, SYDVKM. With 2 bases clipped from V and 5 bases from J, the junction kept 2 bases outside the gene matches. The CDR3 is CASSLPGQGNEKLFF. The CDR3 DNA reads TGTGCCAGCAGTTTACCGGGACAGGGGAATGAAAAACTGTTTTTT.

The chain couples TRBV30 to TRBJ1-1; D gene uncertain. This CDR3 is 12 amino acids long. Trimming took off 5 bases at V and 0 bases at J, with 7 bases between the two ends. In germline, CDR1 is GTSNPN, CDR2 SVGIG (reference sequence). CDR3 sequence reads: CAWLSLNTEAFF. The CDR3 DNA is TGTGCCTGGCTATCCCTGAACACTGAAGCTTTCTTT.

This chain connects TRBV5-6 to TRBJ2-1, with D possibly matching TRBD2 (5 bases). V was shortened by 4 bases and J by 6 bases, with 11 bases between the two germline ends. The CDR3 extends over 13 amino acids. The germline V gene has CDR1 SGHDT and CDR2 YYEEEE. The CDR3: CASSPEAFNEQFF. The CDR3 coding sequence is TGTGCCAGCAGCCCGGAGGCTTTCAATGAGCAGTTCTTC.

The chain links TRBV5-1 to TRBJ2-7, with D possibly TRBD1 on 5 matching bases. From germline, CDR1 is SGHRS and CDR2 YFSETQ. Trimming left V 0 bases short and J 3 bases short, with 10 bases between. The CDR3 has 14 residues. The CDR3, as DNA: TGCGCCAGCAGCTTGGAGTGGGGCGACTACGAGCAGTACTTC. This sequence encodes CASSLEWGDYEQYF.

V and J are TRBV30 and TRBJ1-3; D is unclear. V was shortened by 3 bases and J by 2 bases, with 17 bases between the two germline ends. CDR3 length: 16 residues. Germline lookup yields CDR1 GTSNPN and CDR2 SVGIG (reference sequence). CDR3 nucleotide sequence: TGTGCCTGGAGAGCTGGCGGGTTGGTTGCTGGAAACACCATATATTTT. Its translation: CAWRAGGLVAGNTIYF.

CDR3 sequence (DNA): TGTGCCAGTAGTCCAGACAGGGGCGGGACAGATACGCAGTATTTT. Its translation is CASSPDRGGTDTQYF. The chain joins TRBV19 to TRBJ2-3, with 8 bases matching TRBD1. V lost 5 bases, J lost 3 bases, and 7 bases stayed unmatched. Germline V CDR1 and CDR2: LNHDA, SQIVND (reference sequence). The CDR3 totals 15 residues. Together with reference TRBV19 and TRBJ2-3, the CDR3 gives the full variable domain: DGGITQSPKYLFRKEGQNVTLSCEQNLNHDAMYWYRQDPGQGLRLIYYSQIVNDFQKGDIAEGYSVSREKKESFPLTVTSAQKNPTAFYLCASSPDRGGTDTQYFGPGTRLTVL.

The chain couples TRBV6-1 to TRBJ2-1, with D possibly being TRBD2 (5 bases). The germline V and J ends were trimmed by 0 bases and 0 bases, with 6 bases remaining between them. There are 15 residues in the CDR3. Germline assignment: CDR1 MNHNS and CDR2 SASEGT. The CDR3: CASSEAEGSYNEQFF. The CDR3, as DNA: TGTGCCAGCAGTGAAGCTGAGGGCTCCTACAATGAGCAGTTCTTC.

This clone was observed a single time. The chain combines TRBV30 with TRBJ2-3; D is undetermined. The CDR3 has 11 residues. Germline V gene sequence: CDR1 GTSNPN, CDR2 SVGIG (reference sequence). Trimming pared 2 bases from V and 3 bases from J, leaving 3 bases between. The CDR3: CAWSSTDTQYF. In DNA form, the CDR3 reads TGTGCCTGGAGTTCTACAGATACGCAGTATTTT.

The chain links TRBV9 to TRBJ2-3, with D tentatively TRBD2 (6 bases). Trimming took 0 bases from V and 4 from J, leaving 12 bases between them. The CDR3 sequence is 15 residues long. Germline V gene sequence: CDR1 SGDLS, CDR2 YYNGEE. The DNA for the CDR3 is TGTGCCAGCAGCGTAGTCTCTACTAGCTCAGATACGCAGTATTTT. Amino acids: CASSVVSTSSDTQYF.

The rearrangement links TRBV30 to TRBJ1-2; TRBD1 matches at 8 bases. J was trimmed by 7 bases and V by 4 bases; bases with no gene match: 8. This CDR3 region has 13 residues. From germline, CDR1 is GTSNPN and CDR2 SVGIG (reference sequence). DNA for the CDR3: TGTGCCTGGAACCTAGGACAGGGTGGTGGCTACACCTTC. Protein: CAWNLGQGGGYTF.